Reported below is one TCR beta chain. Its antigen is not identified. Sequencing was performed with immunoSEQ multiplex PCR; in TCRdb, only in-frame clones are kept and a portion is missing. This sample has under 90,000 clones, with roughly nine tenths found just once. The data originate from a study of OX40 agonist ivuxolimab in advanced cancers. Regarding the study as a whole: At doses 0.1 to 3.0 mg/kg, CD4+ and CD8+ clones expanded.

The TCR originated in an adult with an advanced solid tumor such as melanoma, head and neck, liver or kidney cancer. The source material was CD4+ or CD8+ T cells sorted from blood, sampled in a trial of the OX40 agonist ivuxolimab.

CDR3 sequence (DNA): TGCGCCAGCAGCTTGTACGGAGATAGCACAGATACGCAGTATTTT. This gives the protein CASSLYGDSTDTQYF. The chain is built from TRBV5-1 and TRBJ2-3; D is ambiguous. The CDR3 runs 15 residues. Trimming removed 1 base at V and 0 bases at J, with 9 bases between. Germline V CDR1 and CDR2: SGHRS, YFSETQ.